This T cell receptor beta chain was captured by sequencing in a study of blood T cell repertoires in COVID-19. About the study: Nucleic acid was either cDNA or gDNA, and it came from T cells, B-cell-depleted T cells, or PBMCs.

Which cohort a participant joined came from the clinical history participants gave. Two consecutive negative NP/OP PCR tests, clearance, or resolved symptoms defined Cohort 3 recovery. The data were produced by immunoSEQ multiplex PCR, yet TCRdb's version contains in-frame clones alone and is incomplete. This sample carries about 300,000 clones, around 84% of them seen once, and the ten largest clones take less than 4.5%. The CDR3 extends over 14 amino acids. Germline CDR1 and CDR2: KGHSH and LQKENI. V dropped 3 bases and J dropped 4 bases, with 10 bases sitting between them. The sequencing sample was made of PBMCs or T cells enriched from blood (not recorded which). The sequence was obtained from a man aged 30 to 45 who had recovered from COVID-19. The V gene is TRBV18, the J gene TRBJ1-5; maybe TRBD1 (5 bases). The CDR3 DNA reads TGTGCCAGCTCACCCGGGGCGGGAAATCAGCCCCAGCATTTT. It is translated as CASSPGAGNQPQHF.